The clone carrying this TCR beta chain appeared a few times. The V segment lost 8 bases and the J segment 4 bases; nucleotides outside the gene matches: 4. The CDR3 sequence is 13 residues long. Germline loops: CDR1 MNHEY, CDR2 SVGAGI. The data were taken from a study of blood T cell repertoires in COVID-19. Study as a whole: COVID-19 samples from acute and convalescent phases originated in the United States, Italy and Spain. T cells, B-cell-depleted T cells, or PBMCs supplied cDNA or gDNA.

The table came from immunoSEQ multiplex PCR; TCRdb's copy has only in-frame clones and leaves some out. The table records 110,000 or so clones, 85% of them present only once. This chain connects TRBV6-5 to TRBJ1-5; 8 nucleotides match TRBD1. The TCR originated in a woman aged 55-75 years with COVID-19, enrolled during active disease. The sequencing input was peripheral blood. As DNA, the CDR3 is TGTGCCAGCGGGACAGGAGAAAATCAGCCCCAGCATTTT. Translating gives CASGTGENQPQHF.